The 8 T cell receptor beta chains reported below all come from one sample, sequenced in a study of cytomegalovirus exposure and HLA in healthy donors. The study ran its PCR with 60 Vbeta and 13 Jbeta primers. Assay used: immunoSEQ multiplex PCR; TCRdb lists only in-frame clones, some missing. The data show about 140,000 clones, approximately 80% seen once. The material sequenced was PBMCs. All receptors derive from a male donor in good health and CMV-seronegative.

The rearrangement uses TRBV4-3 and TRBJ1-3; 7 bases line up with TRBD1. The germline CDR1 and CDR2 sequences are LGHNA and YSLEER. Losses at the gene ends were 4 bases for V and 1 base for J; bases not matched to a gene: 13. The CDR3 runs 18 residues. The CDR3 loop reads CASSRTTGFAQSGNTIYF. CDR3 nucleotides: TGCGCCAGCAGCCGGACGACAGGGTTCGCCCAGTCTGGAAACACCATATATTTT.

The rearrangement links TRBV2 to TRBJ2-5; D possibly corresponds to TRBD1 (6 bases). CDR1 SNHLY and CDR2 FYNNEI come from the germline V gene. This CDR3 region has 14 residues. Trimming removed 5 bases at V and 5 bases at J, with 15 bases between. CDR3 in DNA: TGTGCCAGCAGTCCCTCCGTGCAGGGGGAGACCCAGTACTTC. As protein: CASSPSVQGETQYF. Using reference TRBV2 and TRBJ2-5 for the parts outside the CDR3, the full variable domain is EPEVTQTPSHQVTQMGQEVILRCVPISNHLYFYWYRQILGQKVEFLVSFYNNEISEKSEIFDDQFSVERPDGSNFTLKIRSTKLEDSAMYFCASSPSVQGETQYFGPGTRLLVL.

Here the CDR3 reads CATRLAGGHNEQFF. The CDR3 DNA sequence: TGTGCCACCCGACTAGCGGGGGGGCACAATGAGCAGTTCTTC. The J gene is TRBJ2-1, the V gene TRBV19, with 14 bases identical to TRBD2. The germline V gene has CDR1 LNHDA and CDR2 SQIVND (reference sequence). V was clipped by 10 bases and J by 5 bases; unmatched bases: 4. The CDR3 contains 14 residues.

The chain links TRBV28 to TRBJ1-3; 9 bases map to TRBD1. CDR1 and CDR2 from the germline V gene are MDHEN and SYDVKM. J lost 2 bases, V lost 5 bases, and 4 bases had no gene match. The CDR3 has 15 residues. The CDR3 DNA reads as TGTGCCAGCAGTGGAGGGGACAGGGCTGGAAACACCATATATTTT. Translated, it gives CASSGGDRAGNTIYF.

The V gene is TRBV6-1, the J gene TRBJ1-2; a possible D gene is TRBD1 (6 bases). Germline V gene lookup returns CDR1 MNHNS and CDR2 SASEGT. Deletions cut 8 bases from V and 4 bases from J, with 20 bases between. CDR3 length equals 15 residues. CDR3 sequence: CASVPVGGAFYGYTF. The CDR3 bases are TGTGCCAGCGTCCCAGTGGGGGGGGCTTTCTATGGCTACACCTTC.

The rearrangement uses TRBV9 and TRBJ1-2; D not certain. Germline loops: CDR1 SGDLS, CDR2 YYNGEE. This CDR3 has 12 residues. V lost 0 bases and J lost 7, with 7 bases in between. The CDR3 loop is CASSVGLSGYTF. The CDR3 coding sequence is TGTGCCAGCAGCGTAGGCCTATCTGGCTACACCTTC.

This clone has more than one count but fewer than ten. The chain uses TRBV2 and TRBJ1-1; no definite D call. V lost 8 bases and J lost 2, with 12 bases in between. The germline V gene encodes CDR1 SNHLY and CDR2 FYNNEI. The length of the CDR3 is 13 residues. Here the CDR3 DNA reads TGTGCCAGCCTCAGCGACTTTAACACTGAAGCTTTCTTT. Translating it yields CASLSDFNTEAFF.

The V gene is TRBV4-2, the J gene TRBJ2-3; D is unresolved. This CDR3 is built from 15 residues. CDR1 and CDR2 (germline): LGHNA, YNFKEQ. The V end lost 2 bases, the J end lost 3 bases, and 12 bases lay between the germline ends. The CDR3 here is CASSQPSILTDTQYF. Written as DNA, the CDR3 is TGTGCCAGCAGCCAACCCTCTATTTTGACAGATACGCAGTATTTT.